The source of this T cell receptor beta chain is a study of blood T cell repertoires in COVID-19. Study in general: COVID-19 samples collected from the United States, Italy and Spain covered acute and convalescent phases. The cDNA or gDNA used as material had been derived from T cells, B-cell-depleted T cells, or PBMCs.

Original handling: Counts of nucleated cells, estimated from reference gene primer amplification, were obtained. Here immunoSEQ multiplex PCR was the method, and the copy in TCRdb shows in-frame clones only, minus some. The DNA was the basis for D and trimming; V, J and clone size are from that table. The sample consists of 60,000 or so clones, around 87% of them appearing once. The sample was peripheral blood. The origin of this receptor is a man between 60 and 75 years old with active or convalescent COVID-19.

CDR3: CASNEGRVEGYTF. CDR3 sequence (DNA): TGTGCCAGTAACGAGGGGAGGGTTGAAGGCTACACCTTC. The chain has TRBV19 and TRBJ1-2; D is perhaps TRBD1 (5 bases). The germline gives CDR1 LNHDA, CDR2 SQIVND (reference sequence). This CDR3 has 13 residues. V was clipped by 7 bases and J by 8 bases, with 17 bases between them.